These 13 T cell receptor beta chains came from one sample sequenced in a study of T cell responses to AZD1222 COVID-19 vaccine. Measured with immunoSEQ multiplex PCR; TCRdb has only the in-frame clones, and not every one. This repertoire shows 130,000 or so clones, about nine tenths found once; its top ten account for 7.2%. Sequenced material: peripheral blood, taken on day 0 of AZD1222 vaccination. These receptors came from an adult in good health.

V and J are TRBV7-2 and TRBJ2-5; D gene unclear. Germline V CDR1 and CDR2: SGHTA, FQGNSA. CDR3 length equals 12 residues. Trimming stripped 2 bases from V and 5 bases from J, with 6 bases between. DNA of the CDR3: TGTGCCAGCAGCTTATTCCGGGAGACCCAGTACTTC. Encoded protein: CASSLFRETQYF. The complete variable domain, with remaining parts taken from reference TRBV7-2 and TRBJ2-5, reads GAGVSQSPSNKVTEKGKDVELRCDPISGHTALYWYRQSLGQGLEFLIYFQGNSAPDKSGLPSDRFSAERTGGSVSTLTIQRTQQEDSAVYLCASSLFRETQYFGPGTRLLVL.

CDR3 bases: TGTGCCAGCAGCCAAGATGGGAGGGCATCGGGTGAGCAGTTCTTC. It specifies CASSQDGRASGEQFF. The chain carries TRBV3-1 (or the pseudogene TRBV3-2) and TRBJ2-1; 7 nucleotides agree with TRBD2. J gave up 9 bases and V 0 bases, and 8 bases lay outside the gene matches. The CDR3 totals 15 residues. Per germline, CDR1 LGHDT and CDR2 YNNKEL (reference sequence).

The chain uses TRBV11-2 and TRBJ1-5; unclear D gene. Deletions cut 1 base from V and 9 bases from J, with 13 bases between. The CDR3 is made up of 14 amino acids. Looked up from germline, CDR1 is SGHAT and CDR2 is FQNNGV. The CDR3 DNA reads TGTGCCAGCAGCTTAGTTGCAGGCAAGCGGCCCCAGCATTTT. Translated: CASSLVAGKRPQHF.

The CDR3 DNA follows: TGTGCCAGCAGTTACTCGGGGGGTTTGAGACAGCCCCAGCATTTT. This codes for CASSYSGGLRQPQHF. The chain carries TRBV6-2 or TRBV6-3 and TRBJ1-5; weak D call: TRBD1 (5 bases). The CDR3 contains 15 residues. Germline lookup yields CDR1 MNHEY and CDR2 SVGEGT. V was trimmed by 0 bases and J by 7 bases, leaving 13 bases between them.

This chain links TRBV27 with TRBJ2-3, with 9 positions matching TRBD1. Germline CDR1 MNHEY, CDR2 SMNVEV (reference sequence). V lost 6 bases and J lost 4; bases outside the gene matches: 5. This CDR3 spans 14 amino acids. The CDR3 sequence is CASRPRTGADTQYF. CDR3 nucleotides: TGTGCCAGCAGACCCCGGACAGGGGCAGATACGCAGTATTTT.

The V call is TRBV6-5, the J call TRBJ1-2; TRBD1 agrees at 9 bases. The CDR3 contains 15 residues. Germline V gives CDR1 MNHEY, CDR2 SVGAGI. The J segment lost 8 bases and the V segment lost 6 bases, leaving 13 bases of the junction unmatched. The CDR3 here is CASRGPGQGNGGYTF. The CDR3 DNA reads TGTGCCAGCAGGGGACCGGGACAGGGAAATGGCGGCTACACCTTC.

The chain is built from TRBV19 and TRBJ1-1, with a tentative D call TRBD1 (6 bases). This CDR3 is 14 amino acids long. Germline values: CDR1 LNHDA, CDR2 SQIVND (reference sequence). V was cut by 4 bases and J by 11 bases, with 20 bases left in between. The CDR3, as DNA: TGTGCCAGTAGTAATTCCTGGACAGTGGGTGAGGCTTTCTTT. Translating it yields CASSNSWTVGEAFF.

V and J are TRBV10-3 and TRBJ2-7; 8 bases are shared with TRBD1. Trimming cost V 10 bases and J 7 bases; bases outside gene matches: 12. This CDR3 contains 13 residues. The germline V gene encodes CDR1 ENHRY and CDR2 SYGVKD. The CDR3 here is CATKTGEYDEQYF. CDR3 sequence (DNA): TGTGCCACCAAGACAGGGGAGTACGATGAGCAGTACTTC.

This clone was recorded only once. The CDR3 loop is CASSFGNTDTQYF. The CDR3 DNA is TGCGCCAGCAGCTTCGGAAACACAGATACGCAGTATTTT. V usage is TRBV5-1 and J usage is TRBJ2-3; D not certain. Germline V gene data show CDR1 as SGHRS and CDR2 as YFSETQ. Trimming shortened V by 2 bases and J by 2 bases, and 6 bases separated the two germline ends. The CDR3 sequence is 13 residues long.

The chain carries TRBV6-2 or TRBV6-3 and TRBJ2-5; D is perhaps TRBD2 (6 bases). Trimming removed 4 bases at V and 1 base at J, with 10 bases between. Germline assignment: CDR1 MNHEY and CDR2 SVGEGT. The CDR3 runs 14 residues. CDR3 protein: CASSFRLVQETQYF. DNA of the CDR3: TGTGCCAGCAGTTTTAGACTAGTCCAAGAGACCCAGTACTTC.

The rearrangement joins TRBV11-2 to TRBJ2-3; 8 nucleotides match TRBD2. Germline CDR1 reads SGHAT; CDR2 reads FQNNGV. CDR3 length equals 14 residues. Germline trimming cut 3 bases from V and 7 bases from J; bases unmatched to any gene: 6. Here the CDR3 reads CASSLIAGINTQYF. Written as DNA, the CDR3 is TGTGCCAGCAGCTTGATAGCGGGGATAAATACGCAGTATTTT.

The chain combines TRBV9 with TRBJ2-1, with D possibly TRBD2 on 5 matching bases. CDR1 and CDR2 (germline): SGDLS, YYNGEE. This CDR3 has 15 residues. V was clipped by 0 bases and J by 7 bases, with 14 bases between them. CDR3 protein: CASSVDGGSGNEQFF. The CDR3 DNA is TGTGCCAGCAGCGTAGATGGTGGGAGTGGTAATGAGCAGTTCTTC. Drawing the rest from reference TRBV9 and TRBJ2-1, the complete variable domain is DSGVTQTPKHLITATGQRVTLRCSPRSGDLSVYWYQQSLDQGLQFLIQYYNGEERAKGNILERFSAQQFPDLHSELNLSSLELGDSALYFCASSVDGGSGNEQFFGPGTRLTVL.

The rearrangement joins TRBV28 to TRBJ2-5; 11 bases agree with TRBD1. Germline CDR1 reads MDHEN; CDR2 reads SYDVKM. V dropped 6 bases and J dropped 5; count of bases not matched to a gene: 8. There are 15 residues in the CDR3. CDR3 loop: CASSRPGQGGETQYF. CDR3 nucleotide sequence: TGTGCCAGCAGCCGGCCGGGACAGGGGGGCGAGACCCAGTACTTC.